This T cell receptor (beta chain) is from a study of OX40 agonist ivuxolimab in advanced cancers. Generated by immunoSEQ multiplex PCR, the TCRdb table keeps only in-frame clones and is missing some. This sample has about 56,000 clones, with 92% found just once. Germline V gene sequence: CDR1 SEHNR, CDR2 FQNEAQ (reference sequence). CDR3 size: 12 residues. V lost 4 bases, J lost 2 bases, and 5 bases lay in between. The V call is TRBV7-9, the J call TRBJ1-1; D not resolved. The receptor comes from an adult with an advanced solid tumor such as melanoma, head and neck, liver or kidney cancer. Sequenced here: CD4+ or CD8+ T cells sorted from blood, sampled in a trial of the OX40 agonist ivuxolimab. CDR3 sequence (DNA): TGTGCCAGCAGCTACGGAAACACTGAAGCTTTCTTT. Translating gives CASSYGNTEAFF.